The rows below give T cell receptor beta chains drawn from one sample of a study of blood T cell repertoires in COVID-19. Produced via immunoSEQ multiplex PCR; TCRdb's table is partial and in-frame only. The repertoire holds over 70,000 clones, with about 80% as singletons. Specimen: peripheral blood. These receptors were collected from a human donor in a cohort sampled during active COVID-19. The CDR3 runs from the conserved cysteine through the conserved F or W. A D gene is named only where the DNA matches it firmly. Part of the rows lack a size; the others show once, few, many or a class for expanded clones.

len	abundance	v_gene	j_gene	d_gene	CDR3nt	CDR3aa
13	.	TRBV6-5	TRBJ1-2	TRBD1	TGTGCCAGCAGTCAGGACAGGGGCGGAGGCTACACCTTC	CASSQDRGGGYTF
12	.	TRBV24-1	TRBJ1-2	.	TGTGCCACCAGTGATTTTCAATCCGGCTACACCTTC	CATSDFQSGYTF
17	.	TRBV5-4	TRBJ2-6	TRBD2	TGTGCCAGCAGAGACGGGGGGGCCGGGGTTGGGGCCAACGTCCTGACTTTC	CASRDGGAGVGANVLTF
12	.	TRBV6-5	TRBJ2-7	.	TGTGCCAGCAGCAAAAACCGACAGCTCCTTCACTTC	CASSKNRQLLHF
14	few	TRBV5-6	TRBJ2-1	TRBD1	TGTGCCAGCAGCTCCGGGACAGGGGACAATGAGCAGTTCTTC	CASSSGTGDNEQFF
15	.	TRBV6-2/TRBV6-3	TRBJ2-5	TRBD1	TGTGCCAGCAGTAGCCACAGGGGGCGGCCAGAGACCCAGTACTTC	CASSSHRGRPETQYF
13	.	TRBV6-5	TRBJ1-2	.	TGTGCCAGCAGTTACGGGCTGTCTTGGGGCTACACCTTC	CASSYGLSWGYTF
16	once	TRBV9	TRBJ2-7	TRBD1	TGTGCCAGCAGCGTAGGGACAGGGGCCTTCTCCTACGAGCAGTACTTC	CASSVGTGAFSYEQYF
16	.	TRBV28	TRBJ1-1	.	TGTGCCAGCAGTTTAGTTCAGGGACAAGGGAACACTGAAGCTTTCTTT	CASSLVQGQGNTEAFF
14	.	TRBV7-8	TRBJ2-2	.	TGTGCCAGCAGCCTGACACTGAACACCGGGGAGCTGTTTTTT	CASSLTLNTGELFF
15	few	TRBV19	TRBJ1-6	TRBD1	TGTGCCAGTAGTACAGGGGGATCCTATAATTCACCCCTCCACTTT	CASSTGGSYNSPLHF
17	.	TRBV14	TRBJ2-3	TRBD2	TGTGCCAGCAGCCAAGGAAATAGCGGGCTCAGCACAGATACGCAGTATTTT	CASSQGNSGLSTDTQYF
14	.	TRBV6-2/TRBV6-3	TRBJ2-7	TRBD2	TGTGCCAGCAGTTACGACGGGAGGGTCAACGAGCAGTACTTC	CASSYDGRVNEQYF
12	.	TRBV3-1/TRBV3-2	TRBJ1-2	.	TGTGCCAGCAGCCACAGGGGATATGGCTACACCTTC	CASSHRGYGYTF
18	.	TRBV3-1/TRBV3-2	TRBJ1-3	.	TGTGCCAGCAGCCTGAAGTGGTCGGGTGAGAGCTCTGGAAACACCATATATTTT	CASSLKWSGESSGNTIYF
17	.	TRBV7-2	TRBJ2-7	TRBD2	TGTGCCTCAAGAGGAGGAAGCGGGGGATCGGGGGCCTACGAGCAGTACTTC	CASRGGSGGSGAYEQYF
13	.	TRBV18	TRBJ2-5	TRBD1	TGTGCCAGCTCGCCGGACAGGGGACAGACCCAGTACTTC	CASSPDRGQTQYF
13	.	TRBV5-1	TRBJ1-1	.	TGCGCCAGCAGCTTTCGCGGGAACACTGAAGCTTTCTTT	CASSFRGNTEAFF
16	.	TRBV7-2	TRBJ2-3	TRBD2	TGTGCCAGCAGCTTATTGCGGGGGGTGAGCACAGATACGCAGTATTTT	CASSLLRGVSTDTQYF
14	.	TRBV4-1	TRBJ2-1	TRBD1	TGCGCCAGCAGCCAAACAGGGGGTATAGATGAGCAGTTCTTC	CASSQTGGIDEQFF
17	.	TRBV10-3	TRBJ1-3	TRBD1	TGTGCCATCAGTGACCCGGGACAGGCGAGCTCTGGAAACACCATATATTTT	CAISDPGQASSGNTIYF
15	.	TRBV9	TRBJ2-5	TRBD1	TGTGCCAGCAGCAGATGGACAGGGGGGGAAGAGACCCAGTACTTC	CASSRWTGGEETQYF
14	.	TRBV27	TRBJ2-2	.	TGTGCCAGCAGTTTATCGGCCTTCACCGGGGAGCTGTTTTTT	CASSLSAFTGELFF
16	.	TRBV4-1	TRBJ1-1	.	TGCGCCAGCAGCACAGGTTCGGGGGGTAAGAACACTGAAGCTTTCTTT	CASSTGSGGKNTEAFF
13	.	TRBV2	TRBJ1-3	.	TGTGCCAGCAGCGATTACAGTGGAAACACCATATATTTT	CASSDYSGNTIYF
15	.	TRBV5-1	TRBJ2-2	TRBD1	TGCGCCGGAAGTACAGGGGGCATGGGCACCGGGGAGCTGTTTTTT	CAGSTGGMGTGELFF
15	.	TRBV3-1/TRBV3-2	TRBJ2-1	.	TGTGCCAGCAGCCACCCAGCGGGCCCCTCGGATGAGCAGTTCTTC	CASSHPAGPSDEQFF
15	.	TRBV4-2	TRBJ2-7	.	TGTGCCAGCAGCCAAGAAGAAGGGCGCGGGTACGAGCAGTACTTC	CASSQEEGRGYEQYF
15	few	TRBV4-1	TRBJ2-1	.	TGCGCCAGCAGCCAAGATCCTACAGGTAACAATGAGCAGTTCTTC	CASSQDPTGNNEQFF
15	.	TRBV11-3	TRBJ1-2	.	TGTGCCAGCAGCTTAACCGGGAAACTCAACTATGGCTACACCTTC	CASSLTGKLNYGYTF
15	.	TRBV29-1	TRBJ2-5	.	TGCAGCGTTGATAATATGAGGGGGGGACAAGAGACCCAGTACTTC	CSVDNMRGGQETQYF
16	.	TRBV14	TRBJ2-1	TRBD2	TGTGCCAGCAGCCAAGTAGGGAGGGACCTGTGGAATGAGCAGTTCTTC	CASSQVGRDLWNEQFF
20	few	TRBV19	TRBJ2-1	.	TGTGCCAGTAGTAGTACGAGGGCTGGACCTACCTCATTTCTAGGGAATGAGCAGTTCTTC	CASSSTRAGPTSFLGNEQFF
12	.	TRBV6-2/TRBV6-3	TRBJ1-5	.	TGTGCCAGCAGTTATTCCTCGGGGCCCCAGCATTTT	CASSYSSGPQHF
16	.	TRBV7-2	TRBJ1-2	.	TGTGCCAGCAGATCGAACACAGGGTTACTAAACTATGGCTACACCTTC	CASRSNTGLLNYGYTF
19	.	TRBV12-2	TRBJ2-2	.	TGTGCAAGTCGCCCCGAATCCTGGAGGGCAATTCTTAACACCGGGGAGCTGTTTTTT	CASRPESWRAILNTGELFF
14	.	TRBV4-2	TRBJ2-1	.	TGTGCCAGCAGGCAAGGAAACAGTAACAATGAGCAGTTCTTC	CASRQGNSNNEQFF
13	.	TRBV9	TRBJ2-5	.	TGTGCCAGCAGCGCCCAAATCGGAGAGACCCAGTACTTC	CASSAQIGETQYF
18	.	TRBV7-9	TRBJ2-3	TRBD2	TGTGCCAGCAGCTTAGAACACACTAGCGGGGGGTTCACAGATACGCAGTATTTT	CASSLEHTSGGFTDTQYF
14	.	TRBV24-1	TRBJ2-7	TRBD1	TGTGCCACCACCGGGACAGGGGGGGACGGCGAGCAGTACTTC	CATTGTGGDGEQYF
15	.	TRBV2	TRBJ2-7	.	TGTGCCAGCAGAGCTGATCCCGGCGGGGCCTACGAGCAGTACTTC	CASRADPGGAYEQYF
13	.	TRBV12-3/TRBV12-4	TRBJ2-2	.	TGTGCCAGCAGGCGACAGAACATCCGGGAGCTGTTTTTT	CASRRQNIRELFF
13	.	TRBV7-2	TRBJ1-3	.	TGTGCCAGCAGCAGGGGCGCGGGAAACACCATATATTTT	CASSRGAGNTIYF
15	.	TRBV13	TRBJ2-7	TRBD1	TGTGCCAGCAGCTCTAAGGACAGGGGGTACGGCGAGCAGTACTTC	CASSSKDRGYGEQYF
14	.	TRBV4-3	TRBJ2-7	.	TGCGCCAGCAGCCAAGATACGGGAAACTACGAGCAGTACTTC	CASSQDTGNYEQYF
16	.	TRBV4-1	TRBJ2-2	.	TGCGCCAGCAGCCAAGAGAGGCGGGATTACACCGGGGAGCTGTTTTTT	CASSQERRDYTGELFF
15	.	TRBV11-3	TRBJ2-3	TRBD1	TGTGCCAGCAGCTCACGACAGGGAGACACAGATACGCAGTATTTT	CASSSRQGDTDTQYF
13	.	TRBV12-3/TRBV12-4	TRBJ1-2	.	TGTGCCAGCAGTCAGCGAATTAACTATGGCTACACCTTC	CASSQRINYGYTF
13	.	TRBV10-2	TRBJ2-5	TRBD1	TGCGCCAGTCACTTCGACAGGGGAGAGACCCAGTACTTC	CASHFDRGETQYF
13	.	TRBV2	TRBJ2-7	TRBD1	TGTGCCAGCAGGGGGGACAGGGCCTACGAGCAGTACTTC	CASRGDRAYEQYF
13	.	TRBV12-3/TRBV12-4	TRBJ2-3	.	TGTGCCAGCAGTTTCCCGCCGGGAGATACGCAGTATTTT	CASSFPPGDTQYF
16	.	TRBV11-2	TRBJ2-1	TRBD2	TGTGCCAGCAGCCCCGAACTAGCGGGGGACTACAATGAGCAGTTCTTC	CASSPELAGDYNEQFF
17	.	TRBV6-2/TRBV6-3	TRBJ2-1	TRBD2	TGTGCCAGCAGCCCGCGGACTAGCGGGGGGATCTACAATGAGCAGTTCTTC	CASSPRTSGGIYNEQFF
14	.	TRBV6-5	TRBJ1-5	.	TGTGCCAGCAGGCAGGCGGGACGCAATCAGCCCCAGCATTTT	CASRQAGRNQPQHF
15	.	TRBV2	TRBJ1-4	.	TGTGCCAGCACAGAGACAGGAGCCACCAATGAAAAACTGTTTTTT	CASTETGATNEKLFF